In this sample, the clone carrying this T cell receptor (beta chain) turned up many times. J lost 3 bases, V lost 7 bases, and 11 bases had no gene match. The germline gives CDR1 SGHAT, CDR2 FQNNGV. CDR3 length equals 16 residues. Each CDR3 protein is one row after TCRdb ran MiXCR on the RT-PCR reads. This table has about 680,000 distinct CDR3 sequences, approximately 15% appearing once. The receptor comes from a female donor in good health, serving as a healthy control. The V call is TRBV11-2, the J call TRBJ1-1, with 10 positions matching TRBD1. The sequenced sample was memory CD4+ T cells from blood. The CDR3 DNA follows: TGTGCCAGCACCCCCGGGACAGGGGTACTGCACACTGAAGCTTTCTTT. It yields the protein CASTPGTGVLHTEAFF.